Listed below are T cell receptor beta chains from one sample, sequenced in a study of CD4 T cells in relation to SARS-CoV-2 and coronaviruses. The method was immunoSEQ multiplex PCR; TCRdb's version includes in-frame clones alone and lacks a portion of them. The sample has 60,000 to 80,000 clones, 80% to 90% seen once; the top ten hold roughly 1.5%. Material: memory CD4+ T cells from PBMCs. These TCRs come from a human donor in good health. CDR3s include the opening cysteine and the closing phenylalanine or tryptophan. Each record gives: V gene, J gene, clone size, D gene, CDR3 protein, CDR3 DNA. A D gene is named only where the DNA matches it firmly. The listing skips clone size in some rows; elsewhere it reads once, few, many or a size class.

TRBV7-2	TRBJ2-7	-	-	CASSLFRGGSEQYF	TGTGCCAGCAGCCTTTTTCGAGGGGGTAGCGAGCAGTACTTC
TRBV19	TRBJ1-1	-	-	CASSRYNTEAFF	TGTGCCAGTAGTAGATATAACACTGAAGCTTTCTTT
TRBV6-2/TRBV6-3	TRBJ1-5	-	-	CASSPRGGDQPQHF	TGTGCCAGCAGTCCGAGGGGGGGCGATCAGCCCCAGCATTTT
TRBV2	TRBJ2-1	once	TRBD1	CASEAGQGRYNEQFF	TGTGCCAGCGAGGCGGGACAGGGGAGATACAATGAGCAGTTCTTC
TRBV5-6	TRBJ1-1	-	-	CASSPLTGEFNTEAFF	TGTGCCAGCAGCCCCCTCACAGGAGAGTTCAACACTGAAGCTTTCTTT
TRBV7-9	TRBJ2-4	-	-	CASRKGNGDIQYF	TGTGCCAGCAGAAAGGGGAACGGGGACATTCAGTACTTC
TRBV5-4	TRBJ1-1	once	-	CASSLLGSTEAFF	TGTGCCAGCAGCTTACTGGGTTCCACTGAAGCTTTCTTT
TRBV28	TRBJ1-6	-	-	CASKGRQYSPLHF	TGTGCCAGCAAAGGCAGGCAATATTCACCCCTCCACTTT
TRBV11-2	TRBJ1-2	once	-	CASSSGLGRGGEYGYTF	TGTGCCAGCAGCTCTGGTTTGGGCCGGGGTGGGGAGTATGGCTACACCTTC
TRBV7-8	TRBJ2-7	-	TRBD1	CASRGSGTGPYEQYF	TGTGCCAGCAGGGGAAGTGGGACAGGGCCCTACGAGCAGTACTTC
TRBV20-1	TRBJ2-7	-	-	CSASRGRPYEQYF	TGCAGTGCTAGTCGGGGACGCCCCTACGAGCAGTACTTC
TRBV6-5	TRBJ1-2	-	-	CASSYVGRTGYTF	TGTGCCAGCAGTTACGTGGGACGGACGGGCTACACCTTC
TRBV7-3	TRBJ2-2	few	TRBD1	CASSLGTGLGELFF	TGTGCCAGCAGCCTGGGGACAGGGCTCGGGGAGCTGTTTTTT
TRBV5-1	TRBJ2-7	-	TRBD2	CASSSTSGSIIQYF	TGCGCCAGCAGCTCCACTAGCGGGAGTATCATCCAGTACTTC
TRBV4-2	TRBJ2-7	-	TRBD2	CASSRTSGSYEQYF	TGTGCCAGCAGCCGTACTAGCGGTTCCTACGAGCAGTACTTC
TRBV5-6	TRBJ2-1	-	-	CASSFGGVAGPYNEQFF	TGTGCCAGCAGCTTCGGTGGGGTGGCGGGCCCGTACAATGAGCAGTTCTTC
TRBV6-5	TRBJ1-5	-	TRBD1	CASSAAGTGNQPQHF	TGTGCCAGCAGCGCAGCCGGGACAGGAAATCAGCCCCAGCATTTT
TRBV5-1	TRBJ2-7	-	-	CASSPRTDSYEQYF	TGCGCCAGCAGCCCCCGGACTGACTCCTACGAGCAGTACTTC